Presented here are 9 T cell receptor beta chains from one specimen sequenced in a study of molecular identifiers for immune sequencing clone quantification. TCRdb reprocessed the PCR reads via MiXCR and lists one record per CDR3 protein. Of about 35,000 distinct CDR3 sequences listed, around 20% are singletons. The sequenced material came from naive CD8+ T cells from blood, with Jurkat cell RNA spiked in. Regarding subset: FACS-sorted CD8+CD4-CCR7+CD45RA+ naive T cells. All receptors come from a human donor in good health. Some libraries in this study had Jurkat cell RNA spiked in.

The chain carries TRBV19 and TRBJ2-1; D may be TRBD1 (6 bases). Germline V gene sequence: CDR1 LNHDA, CDR2 SQIVND (reference sequence). The V gene lost 3 bases and the J gene lost 8 bases, with 14 bases spanning the gap. CDR3 size: 14 residues. CDR3 sequence (DNA): TGTGCCAGTAGTATTAGGGCAGGGGTCGATGAGCAGTTCTTC. It translates to CASSIRAGVDEQFF.

The sample holds a few counts of this clonotype. This chain joins TRBV12-3 or TRBV12-4 and TRBJ2-7; D is uncertain. The V gene lost 3 bases and the J gene lost 4 bases, with 7 bases spanning the gap. The CDR3 sequence is 12 residues long. CDR3 region: CASSLFPYEQYF. DNA of the CDR3: TGTGCCAGCAGTTTGTTCCCGTACGAGCAGTACTTC.

This clonotype was seen many times. The chain couples TRBV9 to TRBJ2-3; tentatively, D is TRBD2 (6 bases). The CDR3 is 17 residues long. Germline-derived CDR1 and CDR2 are SGDLS and YYNGEE. V shed 4 bases and J shed 6 bases, with 24 bases lying between them. The CDR3: CASSPQGGRRFGDTQYF. In nucleotides, the CDR3 is TGTGCCAGCAGCCCCCAGGGAGGCCGCCGTTTCGGGGATACGCAGTATTTT.

This clonotype was detected ten times or more. The chain has TRBV7-6 and TRBJ2-3; D call uncertain. CDR3 length: 15 amino acids. Germline V CDR1 and CDR2: SGHVS, FNYEAQ. V was trimmed by 1 base and J by 4 bases, leaving 12 bases between them. The CDR3 region is CASSLGVAGPDTQYF. CDR3 bases: TGTGCCAGCAGCTTAGGGGTTGCTGGCCCAGATACGCAGTATTTT.

The sample holds many counts of this clonotype. The chain recombines TRBV5-5 with TRBJ2-7; TRBD2 might be the D (6 bases). CDR1 SGHKS and CDR2 YYEKEE come from the germline V gene (reference sequence). CDR3 length: 14 amino acids. Deletions cut 4 bases from V and 5 bases from J, with 16 bases between. CDR3 sequence: CASSGAWGEHEQYF. The CDR3 DNA is TGTGCCAGCAGCGGGGCGTGGGGGGAGCACGAGCAGTACTTC.

This clonotype was recorded at least ten times. The V call is TRBV7-9, the J call TRBJ2-7, with 8 bases matching TRBD1. This CDR3 is built from 14 residues. Germline lookup yields CDR1 SEHNR and CDR2 FQNEAQ (reference sequence). The V gene end was trimmed by 5 bases and the J gene end by 0 bases; junction bases not matched to a gene: 3. The CDR3 spells CASSQTGASYEQYF. The CDR3 nucleotides read TGTGCCAGCAGCCAGACAGGGGCCTCCTACGAGCAGTACTTC.

This clonotype was recorded a few times. This chain connects TRBV28 to TRBJ2-1; no clear D gene. Trimming stripped 6 bases from V and 8 bases from J, with 14 bases between. CDR3 length: 13 amino acids. The germline V gene has CDR1 MDHEN and CDR2 SYDVKM. This CDR3 is CASSSRLTDEQFF. The CDR3 DNA sequence: TGTGCCAGCAGCAGTAGGCTTACGGATGAGCAGTTCTTC.

The rearrangement joins TRBV18 to TRBJ1-3; D gene ambiguous. Germline loops: CDR1 KGHSH, CDR2 LQKENI. The CDR3 is 11 amino acids. V was pared by 3 bases and J by 4 bases, with 1 base between. The CDR3 protein is CASSPGNTIYF. CDR3 in DNA: TGTGCCAGCTCACCCGGAAACACCATATATTTT.

This clonotype showed up many times. The chain recombines TRBV7-2 with TRBJ2-5; D may be TRBD1 or TRBD2 (5 bases each). The CDR3 contains 13 residues. The germline CDR1 and CDR2 sequences are SGHTA and FQGNSA. V dropped 1 base and J dropped 13 bases, with 16 bases sitting between them. DNA of the CDR3: TGTGCCAGCAGCTTAGAGTTTTTGGTGGGGGTGTACTTC. Translating it yields CASSLEFLVGVYF. The entire variable domain, with the rest obtained from reference TRBV7-2 and TRBJ2-5, is as follows: GAGVSQSPSNKVTEKGKDVELRCDPISGHTALYWYRQSLGQGLEFLIYFQGNSAPDKSGLPSDRFSAERTGGSVSTLTIQRTQQEDSAVYLCASSLEFLVGVYFGPGTRLLVL.